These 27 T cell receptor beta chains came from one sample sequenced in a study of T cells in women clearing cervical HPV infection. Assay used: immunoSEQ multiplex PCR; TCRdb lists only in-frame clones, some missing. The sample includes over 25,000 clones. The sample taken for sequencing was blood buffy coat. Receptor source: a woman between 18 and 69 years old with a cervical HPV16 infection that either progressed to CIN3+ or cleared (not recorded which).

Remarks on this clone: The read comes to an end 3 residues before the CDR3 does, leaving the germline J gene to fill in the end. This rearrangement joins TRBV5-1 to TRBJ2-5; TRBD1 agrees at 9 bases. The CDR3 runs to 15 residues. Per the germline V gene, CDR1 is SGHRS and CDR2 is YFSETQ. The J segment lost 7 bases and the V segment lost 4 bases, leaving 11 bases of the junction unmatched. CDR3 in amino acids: CASSPFGTGMVTQYF. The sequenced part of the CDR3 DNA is TGCGCCAGCAGCCCGTTCGGGACAGGGATGGTGACC.

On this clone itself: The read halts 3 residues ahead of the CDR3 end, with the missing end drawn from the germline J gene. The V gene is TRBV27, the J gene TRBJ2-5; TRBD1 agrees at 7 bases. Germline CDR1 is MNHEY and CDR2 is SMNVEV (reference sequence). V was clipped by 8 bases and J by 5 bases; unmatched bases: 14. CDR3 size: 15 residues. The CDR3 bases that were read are TGTGCCAGCTCTAGGGGGCCCCCGAGCGTGGAGACC. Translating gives CASSRGPPSVET. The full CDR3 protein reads CASSRGPPSVETQYF.

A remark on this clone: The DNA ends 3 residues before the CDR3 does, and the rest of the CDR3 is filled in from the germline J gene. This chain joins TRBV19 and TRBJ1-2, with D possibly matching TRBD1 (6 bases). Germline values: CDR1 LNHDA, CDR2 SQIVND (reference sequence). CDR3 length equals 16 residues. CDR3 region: CASSSKTGSKADTYTF. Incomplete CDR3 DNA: TGTGCCAGTAGTTCCAAAACAGGGTCGAAGGCAGATACC.

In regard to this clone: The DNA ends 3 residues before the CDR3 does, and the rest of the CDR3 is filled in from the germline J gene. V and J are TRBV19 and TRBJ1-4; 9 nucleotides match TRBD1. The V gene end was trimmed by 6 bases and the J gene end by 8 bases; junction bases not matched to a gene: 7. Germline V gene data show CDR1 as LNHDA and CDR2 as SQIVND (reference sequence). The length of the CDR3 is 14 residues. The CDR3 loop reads CASSPQGAKEKLFF. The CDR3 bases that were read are TGTGCCAGTAGCCCACAGGGGGCGAAGGAAAAA.

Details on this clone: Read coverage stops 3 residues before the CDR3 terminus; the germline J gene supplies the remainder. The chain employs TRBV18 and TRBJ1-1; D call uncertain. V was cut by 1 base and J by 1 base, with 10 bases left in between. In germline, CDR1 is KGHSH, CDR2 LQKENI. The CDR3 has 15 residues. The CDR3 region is CASSPRSEGNTEAFF. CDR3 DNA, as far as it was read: TGTGCCAGCTCACCACGTTCTGAGGGGAACACTGAA. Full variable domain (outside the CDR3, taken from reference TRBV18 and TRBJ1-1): NAGVMQNPRHLVRRRGQEARLRCSPMKGHSHVYWYRQLPEEGLKFMVYLQKENIIDESGMPKERFSAEFPKEGPSILRIQQVVRGDSAAYFCASSPRSEGNTEAFFGQGTRLTVV.

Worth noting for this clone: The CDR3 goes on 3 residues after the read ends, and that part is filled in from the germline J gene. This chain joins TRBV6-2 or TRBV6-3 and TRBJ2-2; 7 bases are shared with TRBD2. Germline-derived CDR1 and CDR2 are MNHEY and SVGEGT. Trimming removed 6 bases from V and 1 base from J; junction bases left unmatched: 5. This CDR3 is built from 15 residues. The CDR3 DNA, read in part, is TGTGCCAGCAGACGCAGCGGGGAGAACACCGGGGAG. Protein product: CASRRSGENTGE. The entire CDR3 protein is CASRRSGENTGELFF.

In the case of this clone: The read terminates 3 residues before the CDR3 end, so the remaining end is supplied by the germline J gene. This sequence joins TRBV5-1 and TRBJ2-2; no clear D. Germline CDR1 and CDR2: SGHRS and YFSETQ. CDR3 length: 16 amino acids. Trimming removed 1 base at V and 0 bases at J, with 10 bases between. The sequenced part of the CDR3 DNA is TGCGCCAGCAGCTTGTTCAGCGCAGCGAACACCGGGGAG. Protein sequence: CASSLFSAANTGE. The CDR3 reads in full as CASSLFSAANTGELFF.

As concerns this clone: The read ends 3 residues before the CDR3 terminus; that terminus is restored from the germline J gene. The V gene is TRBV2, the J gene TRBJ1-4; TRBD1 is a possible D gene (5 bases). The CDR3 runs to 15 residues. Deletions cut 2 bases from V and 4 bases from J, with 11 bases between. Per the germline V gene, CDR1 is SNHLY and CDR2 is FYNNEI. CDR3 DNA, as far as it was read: TGTGCCAGCAGTGAACAGGGCGGCGTTAATGAAAAA. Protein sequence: CASSEQGGVNEK. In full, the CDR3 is CASSEQGGVNEKLFF.

CDR3 loop: CSAQASGRESGELFF. The part of the CDR3 DNA that was read is TGCAGTGCTCAAGCTAGCGGGAGGGAATCCGGGGAG. The chain couples TRBV20-1 to TRBJ2-2; 12 bases map to TRBD2. From the germline J gene comes the end of the CDR3, since the read stops 3 residues before it. V gave up 5 bases and J gave up 6 bases; unmatched junction bases: 7. The CDR3 length is 15 residues. The V gene's germline CDR1 is DFQATT and CDR2 SNEGSKA (reference sequence).

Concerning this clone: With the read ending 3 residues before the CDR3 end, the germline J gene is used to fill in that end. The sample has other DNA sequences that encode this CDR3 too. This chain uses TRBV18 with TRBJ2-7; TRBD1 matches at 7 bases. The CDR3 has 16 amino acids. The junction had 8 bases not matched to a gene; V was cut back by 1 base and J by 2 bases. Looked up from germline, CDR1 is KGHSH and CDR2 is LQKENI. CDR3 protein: CASSPLAPGTAYEQYF. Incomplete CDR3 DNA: TGTGCCAGCTCACCACTGGCCCCTGGGACAGCCTACGAG.

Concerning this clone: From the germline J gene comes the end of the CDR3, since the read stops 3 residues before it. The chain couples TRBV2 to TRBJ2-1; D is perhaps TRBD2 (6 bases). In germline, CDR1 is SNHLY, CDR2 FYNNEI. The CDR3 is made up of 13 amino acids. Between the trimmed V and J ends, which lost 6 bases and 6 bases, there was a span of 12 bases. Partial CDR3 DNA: TGTGCCAGCAGCCTGGGACTCGCCAATGAG. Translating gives CASSLGLANE. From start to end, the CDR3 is CASSLGLANEQFF.

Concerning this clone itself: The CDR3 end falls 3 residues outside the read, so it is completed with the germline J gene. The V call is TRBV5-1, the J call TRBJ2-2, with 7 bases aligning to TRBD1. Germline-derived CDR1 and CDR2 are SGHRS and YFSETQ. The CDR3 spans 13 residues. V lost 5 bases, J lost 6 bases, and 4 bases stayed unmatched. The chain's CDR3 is CASSPTGAGELFF. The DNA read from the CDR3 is TGCGCCAGCAGTCCCACAGGGGCCGGGGAG.

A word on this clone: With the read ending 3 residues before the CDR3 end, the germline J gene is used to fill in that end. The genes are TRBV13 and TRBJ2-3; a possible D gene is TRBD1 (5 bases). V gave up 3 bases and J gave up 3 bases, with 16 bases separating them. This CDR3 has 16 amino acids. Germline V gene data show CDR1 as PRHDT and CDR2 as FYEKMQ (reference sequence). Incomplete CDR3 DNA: TGTGCCAGCAGCTTCAGGGAATTTTCTTTTACAGATACG. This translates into CASSFREFSFTDT. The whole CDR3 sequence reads CASSFREFSFTDTQYF.

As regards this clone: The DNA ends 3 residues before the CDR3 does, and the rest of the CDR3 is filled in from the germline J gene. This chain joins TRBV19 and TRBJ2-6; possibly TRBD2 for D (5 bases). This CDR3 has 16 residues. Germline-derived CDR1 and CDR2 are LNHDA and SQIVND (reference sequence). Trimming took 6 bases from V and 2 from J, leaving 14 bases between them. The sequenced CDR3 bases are TGTGCCAGTAGGACAAGAGGAGGTACTGGGGCCAACGTC. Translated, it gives CASRTRGGTGANV. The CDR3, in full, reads CASRTRGGTGANVLTF.

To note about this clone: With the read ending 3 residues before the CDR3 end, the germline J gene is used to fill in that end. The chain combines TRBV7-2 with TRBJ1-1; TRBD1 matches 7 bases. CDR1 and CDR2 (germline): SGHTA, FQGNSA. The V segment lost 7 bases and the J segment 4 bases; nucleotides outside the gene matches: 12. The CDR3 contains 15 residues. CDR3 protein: CASNPKTGLGTEAFF. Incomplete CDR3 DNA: TGTGCCAGCAACCCAAAGACAGGGTTAGGCACTGAA.

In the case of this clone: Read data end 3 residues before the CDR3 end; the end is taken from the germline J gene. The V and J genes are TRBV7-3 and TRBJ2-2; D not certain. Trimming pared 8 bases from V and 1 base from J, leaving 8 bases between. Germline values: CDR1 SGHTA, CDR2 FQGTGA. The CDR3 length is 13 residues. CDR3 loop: CASGRQNTGELFF. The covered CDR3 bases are TGTGCCAGCGGTCGACAGAACACCGGGGAG.

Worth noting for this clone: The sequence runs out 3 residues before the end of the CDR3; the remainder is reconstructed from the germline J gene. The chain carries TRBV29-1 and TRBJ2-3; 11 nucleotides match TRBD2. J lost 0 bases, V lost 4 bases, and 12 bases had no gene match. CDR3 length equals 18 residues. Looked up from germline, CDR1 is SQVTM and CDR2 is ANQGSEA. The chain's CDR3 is CSVGRSLAGGYSTDTQYF. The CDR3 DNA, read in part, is TGCAGCGTTGGAAGATCGTTAGCGGGAGGGTACAGCACAGATACG.

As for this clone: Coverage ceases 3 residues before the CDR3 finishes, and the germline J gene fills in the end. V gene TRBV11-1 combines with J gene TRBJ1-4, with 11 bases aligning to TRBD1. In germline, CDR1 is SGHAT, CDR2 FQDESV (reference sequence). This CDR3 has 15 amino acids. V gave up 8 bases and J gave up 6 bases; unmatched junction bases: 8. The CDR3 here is CASAGTGGLDEKLFF. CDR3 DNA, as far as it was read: TGTGCCAGCGCCGGGACAGGGGGTCTCGATGAAAAA.

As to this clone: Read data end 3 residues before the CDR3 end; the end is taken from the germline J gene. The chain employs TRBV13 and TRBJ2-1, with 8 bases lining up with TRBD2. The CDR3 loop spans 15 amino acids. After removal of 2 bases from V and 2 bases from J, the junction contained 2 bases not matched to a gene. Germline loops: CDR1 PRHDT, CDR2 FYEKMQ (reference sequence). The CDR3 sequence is CASSLKLAAYNEQFF. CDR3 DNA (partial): TGTGCCAGCAGCTTAAAACTAGCGGCCTACAATGAG.

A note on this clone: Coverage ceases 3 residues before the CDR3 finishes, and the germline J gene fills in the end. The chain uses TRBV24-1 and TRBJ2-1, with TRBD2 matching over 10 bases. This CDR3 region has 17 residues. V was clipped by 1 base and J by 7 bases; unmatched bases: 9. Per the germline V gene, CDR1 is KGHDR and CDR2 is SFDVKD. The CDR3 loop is CATSDFTPGLAENEQFF. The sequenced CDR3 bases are TGTGCCACCAGTGATTTTACCCCTGGACTAGCGGAAAATGAG.

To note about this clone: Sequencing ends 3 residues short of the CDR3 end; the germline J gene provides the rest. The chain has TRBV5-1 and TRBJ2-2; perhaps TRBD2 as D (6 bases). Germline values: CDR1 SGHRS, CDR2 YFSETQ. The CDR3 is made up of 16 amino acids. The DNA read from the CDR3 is TGCGCCAGCAGCTTGGGGACGGGACGGACTAATGAAAAG. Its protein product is CASSLGTGRTNEK. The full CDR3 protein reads CASSLGTGRTNEKLFF.

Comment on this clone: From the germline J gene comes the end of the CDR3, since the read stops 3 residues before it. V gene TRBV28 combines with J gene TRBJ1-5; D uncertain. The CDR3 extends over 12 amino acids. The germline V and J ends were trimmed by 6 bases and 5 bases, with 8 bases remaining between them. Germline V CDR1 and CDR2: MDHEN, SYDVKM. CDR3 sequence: CASSLLDQPQHF. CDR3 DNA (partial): TGTGCCAGCAGCCTCCTCGATCAGCCC.

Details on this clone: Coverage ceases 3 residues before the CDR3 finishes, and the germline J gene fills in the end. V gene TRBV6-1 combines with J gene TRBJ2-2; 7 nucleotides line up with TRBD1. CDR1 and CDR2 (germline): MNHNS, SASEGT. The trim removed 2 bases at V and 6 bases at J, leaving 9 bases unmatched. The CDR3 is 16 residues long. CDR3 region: CASSELDRIRSGELFF. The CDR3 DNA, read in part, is TGTGCCAGCAGTGAATTGGACAGGATACGTTCCGGGGAG.

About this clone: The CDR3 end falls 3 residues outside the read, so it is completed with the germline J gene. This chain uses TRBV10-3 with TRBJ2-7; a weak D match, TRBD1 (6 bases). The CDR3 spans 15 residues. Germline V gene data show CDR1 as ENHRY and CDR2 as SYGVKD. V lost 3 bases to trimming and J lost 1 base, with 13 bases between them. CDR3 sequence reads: CAISEGQLDSYEQYF. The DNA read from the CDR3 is TGTGCCATCAGTGAAGGACAGCTTGATTCCTACGAG.

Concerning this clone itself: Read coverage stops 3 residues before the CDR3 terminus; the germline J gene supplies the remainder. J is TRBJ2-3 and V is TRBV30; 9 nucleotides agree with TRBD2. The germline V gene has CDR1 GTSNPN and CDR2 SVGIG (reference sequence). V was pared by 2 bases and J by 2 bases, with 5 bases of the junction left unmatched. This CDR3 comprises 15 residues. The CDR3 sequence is CAWSLMGLATDTQYF. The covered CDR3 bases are TGTGCCTGGAGTCTGATGGGACTAGCCACAGATACG.

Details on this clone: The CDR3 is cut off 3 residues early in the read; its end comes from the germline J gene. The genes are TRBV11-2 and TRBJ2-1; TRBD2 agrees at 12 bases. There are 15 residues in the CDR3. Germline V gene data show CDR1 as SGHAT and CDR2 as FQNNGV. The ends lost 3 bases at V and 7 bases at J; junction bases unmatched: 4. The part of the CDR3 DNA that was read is TGTGCCAGCAGCTTGAGACTAGCGGGAGTGAATGAG. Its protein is CASSLRLAGVNE. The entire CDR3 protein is CASSLRLAGVNEQFF. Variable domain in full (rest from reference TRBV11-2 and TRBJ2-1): EAGVAQSPRYKIIEKRQSVAFWCNPISGHATLYWYQQILGQGPKLLIQFQNNGVVDDSQLPKDRFSAERLKGVDSTLKIQPAKLEDSAVYLCASSLRLAGVNEQFFGPGTRLTVL.

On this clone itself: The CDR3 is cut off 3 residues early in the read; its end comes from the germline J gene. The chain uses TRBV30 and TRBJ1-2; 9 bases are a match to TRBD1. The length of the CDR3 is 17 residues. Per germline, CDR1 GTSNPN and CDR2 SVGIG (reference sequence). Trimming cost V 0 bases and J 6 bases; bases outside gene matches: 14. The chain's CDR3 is CAWSVSGWDRVTHGYTF. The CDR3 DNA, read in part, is TGTGCCTGGAGTGTTAGCGGGTGGGACAGGGTAACTCATGGC.